The present TCR beta chain was sequenced within a study of T-cell memory formation after mild COVID-19. The CDR3 is made up of 17 amino acids. V lost 0 bases, J lost 2 bases, and 16 bases lay in between. Germline assignment: CDR1 LNHNV and CDR2 YYDKDF (reference sequence). TCRdb called the 5' RACE reads again in MiXCR, with one record for every CDR3 protein. This table holds approximately 210,000 distinct CDR3 sequences, around 30% found once. The sequenced sample was PBMCs or a T cell subset sorted from them (not recorded which). The sequence was collected from an adult woman who had mild COVID-19 (a few samples of this study predate the infection). Cell type and time point are not known. The genes are TRBV15 and TRBJ2-5; possibly TRBD2 for D (6 bases). The CDR3 protein is CATSRERALAAQETQYF. CDR3 nucleotide sequence: TGTGCCACCAGCAGAGAGAGGGCATTAGCGGCACAAGAGACCCAGTACTTC. Filled out from reference TRBV15 and TRBJ2-5, the complete variable domain reads DAMVIQNPRYQVTQFGKPVTLSCSQTLNHNVMYWYQQKSSQAPKLLFHYYDKDFNNEADTPDNFQSRRPNTSFCFLDIRSPGLGDTAMYLCATSRERALAAQETQYFGPGTRLLVL.